Presented here are 9 T cell receptor beta chains from one specimen sequenced in a study of shared clonotypes between healthy human individuals. Profiling relied on immunoSEQ multiplex PCR, and the TCRdb table lists in-frame clones only, not all of them. The sample contains some 2.3 million clones, more than 80% of which appear only once. The sequenced sample was naive CD4+ T cells from PBMCs. Noted subset: CD45RA+ positively selected. These receptors came from a man between 18 and 29 years old in good health. Some clones in this sample may be carry-over from other donors' samples.

The V call is TRBV27, the J call TRBJ2-7, with TRBD2 as a possible D gene (6 bases). V was clipped by 3 bases and J by 4 bases, with 10 bases between them. The CDR3 runs 13 residues. Germline CDR1 MNHEY, CDR2 SMNVEV (reference sequence). The CDR3 reads CASSLGGVYEQYF. The DNA of the CDR3 is TGTGCCAGCAGTTTGGGGGGAGTTTACGAGCAGTACTTC.

The V and J genes are TRBV7-2 and TRBJ1-1; D uncertain. V was cut by 8 bases and J by 11 bases, with 18 bases left in between. The germline gives CDR1 SGHTA, CDR2 FQGNSA. CDR3 length: 12 amino acids. CDR3 sequence (DNA): TGTGCCAGCTCCACCCCGGGCTCGGTGGCTTTCTTT. As protein: CASSTPGSVAFF.

Comments on this clone: The same CDR3 can be traced to other DNA sequences in this sample. The chain joins TRBV18 to TRBJ1-5; possible D gene TRBD1, 5 bases. Germline V gene data show CDR1 as KGHSH and CDR2 as LQKENI. Trimming cost V 0 bases and J 1 base, with 7 bases left between them. CDR3 length equals 15 residues. The DNA for the CDR3 is TGTGCCAGCTCACCACCGGGGCAGAGCAATCAGCCCCAGCATTTT. This sequence encodes CASSPPGQSNQPQHF.

Remarks on this clone: Other nucleotide sequences from this sample produce the same CDR3. The chain is built from TRBV28 and TRBJ2-5, with D unresolved. V was pared by 7 bases and J by 5 bases, with 8 bases between. Germline CDR1 MDHEN, CDR2 SYDVKM. This CDR3 has 11 amino acids. The CDR3 spells CASTLKETQYF. DNA of the CDR3: TGTGCCAGCACCCTCAAGGAGACCCAGTACTTC.

The chain carries TRBV5-1 and TRBJ2-1; the match to TRBD1 covers 7 bases. The V and J ends lost 5 bases and 9 bases, in that order; junction bases with no gene match: 8. Germline V lookup: CDR1 SGHRS, CDR2 YFSETQ. This CDR3 spans 13 amino acids. CDR3 in DNA: TGCGCCAGCAGACTACAGGGGATCGGTGAGCAGTTCTTC. This encodes CASRLQGIGEQFF.

The chain uses TRBV28 and TRBJ1-5, with 7 bases that match TRBD1. The CDR3 loop spans 15 amino acids. Germline V gene lookup returns CDR1 MDHEN and CDR2 SYDVKM. J lost 6 bases, V lost 3 bases, and 8 bases had no gene match. In nucleotides, the CDR3 is TGTGCCAGCAGTTTGGGAAGGGGGCAGGGTCAGCCCCAGCATTTT. Translated: CASSLGRGQGQPQHF.

The chain is built from TRBV7-2 and TRBJ2-2, with 8 bases that match TRBD2. The CDR3 spans 15 residues. The ends lost 5 bases at V and 6 bases at J; junction bases unmatched: 8. Germline V CDR1 and CDR2: SGHTA, FQGNSA. The CDR3 loop reads CASSRGGASPGELFF. CDR3 DNA: TGTGCCAGCAGCCGGGGGGGCGCCTCACCCGGGGAGCTGTTTTTT. The complete variable domain, with remaining parts taken from reference TRBV7-2 and TRBJ2-2, reads GAGVSQSPSNKVTEKGKDVELRCDPISGHTALYWYRQSLGQGLEFLIYFQGNSAPDKSGLPSDRFSAERTGGSVSTLTIQRTQQEDSAVYLCASSRGGASPGELFFGEGSRLTVL.

This chain uses TRBV5-1 with TRBJ2-4; no definite D call. The CDR3 has 16 residues. V was clipped by 0 bases and J by 1 base, with 11 bases between them. Germline V gives CDR1 SGHRS, CDR2 YFSETQ. CDR3 in DNA: TGCGCCAGCAGCTTGGGGGCGGTAGGTGCCAAAAACATTCAGTACTTC. This translates into CASSLGAVGAKNIQYF.

The chain employs TRBV7-2 and TRBJ2-3, with D unclear. The V and J ends lost 3 bases and 4 bases respectively, with 20 bases between them. This CDR3 region has 17 residues. Germline CDR1 and CDR2: SGHTA and FQGNSA. The chain's CDR3 is CASSFAMRRMISDTQYF. CDR3 DNA: TGTGCCAGCAGCTTCGCGATGAGACGGATGATTTCAGATACGCAGTATTTT.